The 28 T cell receptor beta chains below come from one sample, sequenced in a study of T cell responses to AZD1222 COVID-19 vaccine. Using immunoSEQ multiplex PCR, the repertoire was profiled, and TCRdb retains in-frame clones only, with some absent. The sample has tens of thousands of clones, approximately 80% seen once. Material: peripheral blood, obtained 28 days after the second dose of the MenACWY control vaccine. These receptors all come from an adult who received the MenACWY meningococcal vaccine as a control.

The V call is TRBV5-5, the J call TRBJ2-3; D tentatively reads TRBD1 or TRBD2 (6 bases each). CDR3 size: 16 residues. V lost 1 base, J lost 5 bases, and 17 bases lay in between. From germline, CDR1 is SGHKS and CDR2 YYEKEE (reference sequence). The CDR3 DNA is TGTGCCAGCAGCTTGCTTCAGGGGAGGTCGGGAGATACGCAGTATTTT. It translates to CASSLLQGRSGDTQYF.

This clone was detected once. This chain links TRBV5-4 with TRBJ1-3, with TRBD1 matching over 7 bases. The junction had 8 bases not matched to a gene; V was cut back by 4 bases and J by 4 bases. Germline V lookup: CDR1 SGHNT, CDR2 YYREEE (reference sequence). CDR3 length: 15 amino acids. The CDR3 reads CASSNPPGQGNTIYF. For the CDR3, the DNA is TGTGCCAGCAGCAACCCCCCGGGACAGGGAAACACCATATATTTT.

The chain joins TRBV7-9 to TRBJ2-5, with D perhaps given as TRBD1 or TRBD2 (6 bases each). From germline, CDR1 is SEHNR and CDR2 FQNEAQ (reference sequence). This CDR3 has 15 amino acids. Trimming took off 4 bases at V and 5 bases at J, with 17 bases between the two ends. CDR3 coding DNA: TGTGCCAGCAGCTCCTGGAAGGGGGGAGAGGAGACCCAGTACTTC. Its translation is CASSSWKGGEETQYF.

Details on this clone: A read error may produce the germline difference seen at one junction end. V and J are TRBV6-1 and TRBJ1-6; D unresolved. The germline V gene encodes CDR1 MNHNS and CDR2 SASEGT. The CDR3 length is 14 residues. As DNA, the CDR3 is TGTGCCAGCAGAGAAGGGTCGGTTTATTCACCCCTCCACTTT. This translates into CASREGSVYSPLHF.

This chain uses TRBV12-1 with TRBJ2-1; TRBD2, as called in the table, went unchecked against the DNA. TRBV12-1 is shown as a pseudogene. The CDR3 has 15 residues. The CDR3 nucleotides are TGTGCCAGCAGCTTTAGGCGCGGGAGTGGCAATGAGCAGTTCTTC. Encoded protein: CASSFRRGSGNEQFF.

Details on this clone: This sample also contains other DNA sequences that code for the same CDR3. The genes are TRBV7-2 and TRBJ1-2, with D tentatively TRBD1 (5 bases). This CDR3 is 13 amino acids long. CDR1 is SGHTA and CDR2 is FQGNSA in the germline V gene. V lost 3 bases to trimming and J lost 8 bases, with 13 bases between them. CDR3 in amino acids: CASSFGQGRGYTF. As DNA, the CDR3 is TGTGCCAGCAGCTTCGGCCAGGGACGCGGCTACACCTTC.

This rearrangement joins TRBV7-9 to TRBJ1-1; weak D call: TRBD1 (5 bases). V lost 3 bases, J lost 0 bases, and 23 bases lay in between. Germline V gives CDR1 SEHNR, CDR2 FQNEAQ (reference sequence). The CDR3 consists of 19 residues. The CDR3 loop reads CASSLTWGRGGEVNTEAFF. CDR3 in DNA: TGTGCCAGCAGCTTGACTTGGGGGAGGGGAGGGGAAGTGAACACTGAAGCTTTCTTT.

V usage is TRBV18 and J usage is TRBJ2-7; D is perhaps TRBD2 (5 bases). Germline CDR1 reads KGHSH; CDR2 reads LQKENI. V lost 2 bases to trimming and J lost 3 bases, with 14 bases between them. The CDR3 spans 15 residues. The CDR3 region has the DNA TGTGCCAGCTCACCATTTAATCAGCGGAACTACGAGCAGTACTTC. Translation gives CASSPFNQRNYEQYF.

The gene calls are TRBV7-2 and TRBJ2-3; 8 nucleotides line up with TRBD1. CDR1 and CDR2 (germline): SGHTA, FQGNSA. The CDR3 loop spans 14 amino acids. The V gene end was trimmed by 3 bases and the J gene end by 2 bases; junction bases not matched to a gene: 1. The CDR3 nucleotides are TGTGCCAGCAGCTTGGACAGGGCCACAGATACGCAGTATTTT. Protein sequence: CASSLDRATDTQYF.

The V call is TRBV18, the J call TRBJ1-1; unclear D gene. V gave up 4 bases and J gave up 3 bases, with 12 bases separating them. CDR3 length equals 14 residues. Germline V lookup: CDR1 KGHSH, CDR2 LQKENI. The CDR3 here is CASSLKDGYTEAFF. CDR3 DNA sequence: TGTGCCAGCTCACTTAAGGACGGCTACACTGAAGCTTTCTTT.

This clone turned up a few times. This chain uses TRBV28 with TRBJ2-7; D might be TRBD1 or TRBD2, each matching 6 bases. CDR1 is MDHEN, CDR2 SYDVKM, per germline. The CDR3 loop spans 17 amino acids. V was shortened by 3 bases and J by 3 bases, with 21 bases between the two germline ends. The CDR3 nucleotides read TGTGCCAGCAGTTTTCTGACCTACGGGGGCTCGGACTACGAGCAGTACTTC. Translated: CASSFLTYGGSDYEQYF. Combining the CDR3 with reference TRBV28 and TRBJ2-7 gives the whole variable domain DVKVTQSSRYLVKRTGEKVFLECVQDMDHENMFWYRQDPGLGLRLIYFSYDVKMKEKGDIPEGYSVSREKKERFSLILESASTNQTSMYLCASSFLTYGGSDYEQYFGPGTRLTVT.

CDR3: CASSPRVGEKLFF. The CDR3 region has the DNA TGTGCCAGCAGCCCCCGGGTAGGCGAAAAACTGTTTTTT. The chain employs TRBV12-3 or TRBV12-4 and TRBJ1-4; D not resolved. V was clipped by 6 bases and J by 8 bases, with 13 bases between them. The CDR3 is 13 amino acids.

The rearrangement uses TRBV6-1 and TRBJ1-5; no reliable D call. The germline V and J ends were trimmed by 3 bases and 7 bases, with 10 bases remaining between them. Per germline, CDR1 MNHNS and CDR2 SASEGT. The CDR3 consists of 13 residues. The CDR3 DNA reads TGTGCCAGCAGTGAGGGTGTACGGCAGCCCCAGCATTTT. Translating gives CASSEGVRQPQHF.

This clone was detected only once. The V call is TRBV7-3, the J call TRBJ1-1, with D unclear. The CDR3 is 13 residues long. CDR1 and CDR2 (germline): SGHTA, FQGTGA. V lost 3 bases, J lost 1 base, and 6 bases lay in between. The CDR3 DNA is TGTGCCAGCAGCTTGACACAGAACACTGAAGCTTTCTTT. It translates to CASSLTQNTEAFF. Based on the CDR3 plus reference TRBV7-3 and TRBJ1-1, the full variable domain is GAGVSQTPSNKVTEKGKYVELRCDPISGHTALYWYRQSLGQGPEFLIYFQGTGAADDSGLPNDRFFAVRPEGSVSTLKIQRTERGDSAVYLCASSLTQNTEAFFGQGTRLTVV.

The genes are TRBV4-2 and TRBJ1-2; D uncertain. Deletions cut 0 bases from V and 3 bases from J, with 11 bases between. Germline V gene lookup returns CDR1 LGHNA and CDR2 YNFKEQ. There are 15 residues in the CDR3. CDR3 sequence: CASSQDEADYYGYTF. The CDR3 nucleotides are TGTGCCAGCAGCCAAGATGAGGCAGACTACTATGGCTACACCTTC.

This clone was found once. This chain connects TRBV7-2 to TRBJ2-5; D remains unclear. Germline V gene lookup returns CDR1 SGHTA and CDR2 FQGNSA. The CDR3 runs to 13 residues. V was pared by 4 bases and J by 2 bases, with 8 bases between. The chain's CDR3 is CASSWALQETQYF. DNA of the CDR3: TGTGCCAGCAGCTGGGCCTTACAAGAGACCCAGTACTTC.

The V call is TRBV6-5, the J call TRBJ2-1; the match to TRBD2 covers 12 bases. CDR3 size: 15 residues. Looked up from germline, CDR1 is MNHEY and CDR2 is SVGAGI. V was pared by 6 bases and J by 3 bases, with 3 bases of the junction left unmatched. The CDR3 DNA reads TGTGCCAGCAGCTTGGGACTAGCGGGCTACAATGAGCAGTTCTTC. Protein sequence: CASSLGLAGYNEQFF.

This chain connects TRBV2 to TRBJ2-7; a possible D gene is TRBD1 (7 bases). V lost 1 base, J lost 0 bases, and 10 bases lay in between. CDR3 length: 15 residues. CDR1 is SNHLY, CDR2 FYNNEI, per germline. CDR3 protein: CASSEGQGGSYEQYF. DNA of the CDR3: TGTGCCAGCAGTGAAGGGCAGGGGGGCTCCTACGAGCAGTACTTC.

V gene TRBV12-3 or TRBV12-4 combines with J gene TRBJ1-2, with D unclear. The CDR3 is made up of 13 amino acids. The V end was cut by 2 bases, the J end by 3 bases, with 7 bases between. The CDR3: CASSLKRDYGYTF. As DNA, the CDR3 is TGTGCCAGCAGTTTAAAGAGGGACTATGGCTACACCTTC.

CDR3 DNA sequence: TGTGCCAGTAGTTCCGGGGGGCATCAAGAGACCCAGTACTTC. Protein sequence: CASSSGGHQETQYF. The rearrangement links TRBV19 to TRBJ2-5, with TRBD2 as a possible D gene (7 bases). This CDR3 region has 14 residues. CDR1 is LNHDA, CDR2 SQIVND, per germline (reference sequence). Trimming shortened V by 5 bases and J by 2 bases, and 12 bases separated the two germline ends.

The J gene is TRBJ1-2, the V gene TRBV9; 11 nucleotides line up with TRBD1. Germline loops: CDR1 SGDLS, CDR2 YYNGEE. There are 15 residues in the CDR3. J lost 6 bases, V lost 4 bases, and 8 bases had no gene match. The CDR3 reads CASSMTGQGADGYTF. CDR3 bases: TGTGCCAGCAGCATGACCGGACAGGGGGCCGATGGCTACACCTTC.

The CDR3 reads CASSGLFGDYNEQFF. DNA of the CDR3: TGTGCCAGCTCTGGGTTATTTGGGGATTACAATGAGCAGTTCTTC. The V and J genes are TRBV18 and TRBJ2-1; D is uncertain. The CDR3 is 15 residues long. Trimming shortened V by 6 bases and J by 4 bases, and 16 bases separated the two germline ends. The V gene's germline CDR1 is KGHSH and CDR2 LQKENI. The full variable domain, with the rest looked up from reference TRBV18 and TRBJ2-1, is NAGVMQNPRHLVRRRGQEARLRCSPMKGHSHVYWYRQLPEEGLKFMVYLQKENIIDESGMPKERFSAEFPKEGPSILRIQQVVRGDSAAYFCASSGLFGDYNEQFFGPGTRLTVL.

The chain recombines TRBV5-8 with TRBJ1-5; D remains unclear. V was clipped by 7 bases and J by 3 bases, with 8 bases between them. This CDR3 has 12 amino acids. CDR1 is SGHTS and CDR2 is YDEGEE in the germline V gene. As DNA, the CDR3 is TGTGCCAGCCGGCGGCCCAATCAGCCCCAGCATTTT. It translates to CASRRPNQPQHF.

The genes are TRBV19 and TRBJ1-5; D gene uncertain. Trimming left V 5 bases short and J 1 base short, with 12 bases between. From germline, CDR1 is LNHDA and CDR2 SQIVND (reference sequence). The CDR3 contains 15 residues. The CDR3 loop is CASSSFRGSNQPQHF. CDR3 DNA sequence: TGTGCCAGTAGTTCTTTCAGAGGGAGCAATCAGCCCCAGCATTTT.

V usage is TRBV27 and J usage is TRBJ1-1; D gene uncertain. With 10 bases removed from V and 0 bases from J, the gap between germline ends came to 9 bases. CDR1 and CDR2 from the germline V gene are MNHEY and SMNVEV (reference sequence). The CDR3 is 12 residues long. This chain's CDR3 is CATQSVNTEAFF. DNA for the CDR3: TGTGCCACCCAAAGCGTGAACACTGAAGCTTTCTTT.

The chain recombines TRBV30 with TRBJ2-2, with D perhaps matching TRBD1 (6 bases). Trimming took off 4 bases at V and 2 bases at J, with 11 bases between the two ends. The CDR3 has 14 amino acids. CDR1 is GTSNPN and CDR2 is SVGIG in the germline V gene (reference sequence). In DNA, the CDR3 is TGTGCCTGGAATCCGGGACACAACACCGGGGAGCTGTTTTTT. Its protein is CAWNPGHNTGELFF.

The V call is TRBV28, the J call TRBJ1-6; TRBD1 might be the D (5 bases). Germline CDR1 reads MDHEN; CDR2 reads SYDVKM. The germline V and J ends were trimmed by 4 bases and 5 bases, with 15 bases remaining between them. This CDR3 contains 16 residues. CDR3 sequence reads: CASSSSMGRNNSPLHF. The CDR3 DNA reads TGTGCCAGCAGTTCCTCGATGGGACGGAATAATTCACCCCTCCACTTT.

The rearrangement joins TRBV7-3 to TRBJ2-1; maybe TRBD2 (6 bases). Between the trimmed V and J ends, which lost 0 bases and 6 bases, there was a span of 6 bases. Per germline, CDR1 SGHTA and CDR2 FQGTGA. The CDR3 contains 13 residues. Here the CDR3 DNA reads TGTGCCAGCAGCTTAACGCGGGGCAATGAGCAGTTCTTC. This encodes CASSLTRGNEQFF.